Listed here are 22 T cell receptor beta chains from one sample, sequenced in a study of T-cell memory formation after mild COVID-19. TCRdb redid the calling of the 5' RACE reads with MiXCR, one entry per CDR3 protein. The sample has about 270,000 distinct CDR3 sequences; about 16% are singletons. The source material was PBMCs or a T cell subset sorted from them (not recorded which). These receptors originate from a man between 18 and 29 years old who had mild COVID-19 (a few samples of this study predate the infection). Cell type and time point are not known.

Ten or more counts support this clonotype. This chain links TRBV12-3 or TRBV12-4 with TRBJ2-5; 7 bases fit TRBD1. With 6 bases clipped from V and 3 bases from J, the junction kept 4 bases outside the gene matches. The CDR3 is made up of 13 amino acids. The CDR3 region is CASSPTGEETQYF. The CDR3 nucleotides read TGTGCCAGCAGCCCCACAGGGGAAGAGACCCAGTACTTC.

V usage is TRBV7-9 and J usage is TRBJ1-2; 7 nucleotides align to TRBD1. Germline V CDR1 and CDR2: SEHNR, FQNEAQ (reference sequence). This CDR3 is built from 18 residues. With 7 bases clipped from V and 0 bases from J, the junction kept 17 bases outside the gene matches. The CDR3 DNA follows: TGTGCCAGCACCTTGGACAGGATTATTCTTTCAGCTAACTATGGCTACACCTTC. Protein sequence: CASTLDRIILSANYGYTF.

This chain links TRBV9 with TRBJ2-3, with D perhaps matching TRBD2 (5 bases). From germline, CDR1 is SGDLS and CDR2 YYNGEE. V lost 0 bases to trimming and J lost 2 bases, with 10 bases between them. This CDR3 comprises 15 residues. The CDR3 is CASSVDGLYTDTQYF. In DNA, the CDR3 is TGTGCCAGCAGCGTAGATGGACTGTACACAGATACGCAGTATTTT.

The V gene is TRBV2, the J gene TRBJ2-7; D uncertain. Germline CDR1 SNHLY, CDR2 FYNNEI. Trimming cost V 3 bases and J 3 bases, with 6 bases left between them. The CDR3 is 12 amino acids. The CDR3 region is CASSDIRYEQYF. The CDR3, as DNA: TGTGCCAGCAGTGACATTCGCTACGAGCAGTACTTC.

This clonotype appeared a few times. V and J are TRBV12-3 or TRBV12-4 and TRBJ1-1; D perhaps matches TRBD1 (5 bases). This CDR3 has 12 residues. V was clipped by 7 bases and J by 8 bases, with 14 bases between them. Here the CDR3 reads CASTPGGGEAFF. CDR3 DNA: TGTGCCAGCACCCCCGGGGGGGGGGAAGCTTTCTTT.

This clonotype was observed a few times. A junction end diverges from the germline sequence, so it may reflect a read error. The chain couples TRBV6-6 to TRBJ2-6; D is unresolved. There are 8 residues in the CDR3. Germline CDR1 MNHNY, CDR2 SVGAGI (reference sequence). The CDR3 protein is CAASGTGF. CDR3 bases: TGTGCTGCCTCGGGCACCGGGTTC.

The chain has TRBV7-2 and TRBJ1-1; D is undetermined. Between the trimmed V and J ends, which lost 5 bases and 5 bases, there was a span of 9 bases. The CDR3 covers 12 residues. Germline-derived CDR1 and CDR2 are SGHTA and FQGNSA. Written as DNA, the CDR3 is TGTGCCAGCAGCCTCTCGTGGACTGAAGCTTTCTTT. This translates into CASSLSWTEAFF.

The V and J genes are TRBV20-1 and TRBJ2-7; unclear D gene. Trimming left V 2 bases short and J 3 bases short, with 11 bases between. Per germline, CDR1 DFQATT and CDR2 SNEGSKA (reference sequence). This CDR3 spans 13 amino acids. The chain's CDR3 is CSARFPSRYEQYV. The CDR3 region has the DNA TGCAGTGCTAGATTCCCGTCCCGCTACGAGCAGTACGTC.

The CDR3: CASSISGTGTDTQYF. In DNA, the CDR3 is TGTGCCAGCAGTATTAGCGGGACCGGCACAGATACGCAGTATTTT. The chain links TRBV12-3 or TRBV12-4 to TRBJ2-3; 8 nucleotides match TRBD2. The ends lost 5 bases at V and 1 base at J; junction bases unmatched: 5. The CDR3 length is 15 residues.

This clonotype occurred a few times. The chain uses TRBV4-1 and TRBJ2-7, with a tentative D call TRBD2 (6 bases). The CDR3 totals 14 residues. Trimming took off 4 bases at V and 1 base at J, with 11 bases between the two ends. Germline assignment: CDR1 MGHRA and CDR2 YSYEKL. CDR3 sequence: CASSLGTFSYEQYF. For the CDR3, the DNA is TGCGCCAGCAGCCTCGGGACTTTTTCCTACGAGCAGTACTTC.

This clonotype occurred many times. The V call is TRBV4-3, the J call TRBJ2-7, with 7 bases identical to TRBD1. The CDR3 consists of 14 residues. From germline, CDR1 is LGHNA and CDR2 YSLEER. V dropped 1 base and J dropped 4; count of bases not matched to a gene: 4. CDR3 sequence reads: CASSQGQGDYEQYF. In DNA, the CDR3 is TGCGCCAGCAGCCAAGGACAGGGAGATTACGAGCAGTACTTC.

This sequence joins TRBV20-1 and TRBJ2-7; no definite D call. The germline gives CDR1 DFQATT, CDR2 SNEGSKA (reference sequence). The V end lost 6 bases, the J end lost 7 bases, and 13 bases lay between the germline ends. The CDR3 has 11 residues. CDR3 amino acids: CSAHPVREQYV. Written as DNA, the CDR3 is TGCAGTGCGCATCCGGTTCGAGAGCAGTACGTC.

This chain links TRBV6-6 with TRBJ1-2; maybe TRBD1 (5 bases). The V gene lost 4 bases and the J gene lost 2 bases, with 17 bases spanning the gap. This CDR3 is 16 amino acids long. Germline CDR1 is MNHNY and CDR2 is SVGAGI (reference sequence). As DNA, the CDR3 is TGTGCCAGCAGTTCCAGAGGGGAGGGTGAGAACTATGGCTACACCTTC. This translates into CASSSRGEGENYGYTF.

A few counts support this clonotype. CDR3 DNA sequence: TGCGCCAGCAGCCGCCTGAACAGGGTCGGAGGAGGCTACACCTTC. Translating gives CASSRLNRVGGGYTF. V and J are TRBV4-3 and TRBJ1-2, with D possibly matching TRBD1 (6 bases). The CDR3 sequence is 15 residues long. Deletions cut 4 bases from V and 8 bases from J, with 20 bases between. Germline V gene data show CDR1 as LGHNA and CDR2 as YSLEER.

The chain links TRBV15 to TRBJ2-7; D is unclear. Trimming removed 0 bases from V and 2 bases from J, with 8 bases in between. Germline lookup yields CDR1 LNHNV and CDR2 YYDKDF (reference sequence). The CDR3 has 14 residues. CDR3 sequence: CATSRDFATYEQYV. CDR3 DNA sequence: TGTGCCACCAGCAGAGACTTCGCGACCTACGAGCAGTACGTC.

The J gene is TRBJ1-1, the V gene TRBV10-3; D not certain. V was trimmed by 0 bases and J by 9 bases, leaving 11 bases between them. The V gene's germline CDR1 is ENHRY and CDR2 SYGVKD. CDR3 length equals 13 residues. The CDR3 here is CAISESGQAKAFF. In DNA form, the CDR3 reads TGTGCCATCAGTGAGTCCGGGCAGGCAAAAGCTTTCTTT.

This clonotype turned up a few times. The chain joins TRBV6-4 to TRBJ2-1; D may match TRBD1 or TRBD2 (6 bases each). V lost 5 bases to trimming and J lost 6 bases, with 11 bases between them. This CDR3 contains 13 residues. CDR1 is MRHNA, CDR2 SNTAGT, per germline. DNA for the CDR3: TGTGCCAGCAGTTGGGGGGCTTTCAATGAGCAGTTCTTC. It encodes CASSWGAFNEQFF.

In this sample, this clonotype turned up a few times. The rearrangement joins TRBV6-5 to TRBJ1-2; TRBD1 might be the D (5 bases). The CDR3 sequence is 15 residues long. CDR1 is MNHEY, CDR2 SVGAGI, per germline. With 0 bases removed from V and 2 bases from J, the gap between germline ends came to 10 bases. In nucleotides, the CDR3 is TGTGCCAGCAGTTACTCGTCCGGGGGAAACTATGGCTACACCTTC. Protein: CASSYSSGGNYGYTF.

A word on this clonotype: Sequence at one end of the junction differs from germline and may be a read error. The chain recombines TRBV12-3 or TRBV12-4 with TRBJ2-2; TRBD2 agrees at 9 bases. This CDR3 is built from 14 residues. In nucleotides, the CDR3 is TGTGCCAGCAGTCTAGCGGGGTGGTCCGGGGAGCTGTTTTTT. Its translation is CASSLAGWSGELFF.

The genes are TRBV7-9 and TRBJ2-1, with 7 bases lining up with TRBD2. CDR1 is SEHNR, CDR2 FQNEAQ, per germline (reference sequence). J gave up 6 bases and V 2 bases, and 7 bases lay outside the gene matches. The CDR3 runs to 15 residues. The CDR3, as DNA: TGTGCCAGCAGCTTACTTCGGACTAGTGGCAATGAGCAGTTCTTC. This gives the protein CASSLLRTSGNEQFF.

This clonotype was recorded a few times. The V gene is TRBV6-1, the J gene TRBJ2-1, with D hard to call. V shed 3 bases and J shed 6 bases, with 9 bases lying between them. Germline assignment: CDR1 MNHNS and CDR2 SASEGT. The CDR3 length is 13 residues. The CDR3 is CASSDRSPNEQFF. CDR3 coding DNA: TGTGCCAGCAGTGACAGGTCCCCCAATGAGCAGTTCTTC.

This clonotype was seen only a few times. This chain uses TRBV12-3 or TRBV12-4 with TRBJ2-2; tentatively, D is TRBD2 (5 bases). The CDR3 loop spans 15 amino acids. V lost 6 bases to trimming and J lost 4 bases, with 15 bases between them. The CDR3 sequence is CASSETTRSTGELFF. The DNA of the CDR3 is TGTGCCAGCAGCGAGACAACTAGGAGCACCGGGGAGCTGTTTTTT.